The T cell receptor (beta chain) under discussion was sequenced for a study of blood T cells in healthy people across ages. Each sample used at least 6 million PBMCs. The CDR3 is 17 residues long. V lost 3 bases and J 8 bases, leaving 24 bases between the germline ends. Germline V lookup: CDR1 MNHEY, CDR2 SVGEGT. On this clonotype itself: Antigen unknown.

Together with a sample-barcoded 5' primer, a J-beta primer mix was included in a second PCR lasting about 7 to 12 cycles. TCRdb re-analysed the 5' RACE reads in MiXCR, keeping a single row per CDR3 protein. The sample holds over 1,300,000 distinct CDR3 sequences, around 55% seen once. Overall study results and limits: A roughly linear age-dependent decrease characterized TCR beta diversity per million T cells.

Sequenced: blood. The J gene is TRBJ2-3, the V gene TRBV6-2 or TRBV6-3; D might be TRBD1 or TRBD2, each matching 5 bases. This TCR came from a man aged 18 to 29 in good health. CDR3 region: CASSYLDIQRNGTTQYF. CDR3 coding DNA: TGTGCCAGCAGTTATTTGGACATACAACGTAATGGGACTACGCAGTATTTT.